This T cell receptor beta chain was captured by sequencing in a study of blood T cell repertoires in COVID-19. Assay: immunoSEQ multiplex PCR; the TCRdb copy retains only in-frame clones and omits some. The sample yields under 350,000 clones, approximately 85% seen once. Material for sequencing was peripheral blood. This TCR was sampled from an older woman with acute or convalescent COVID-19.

The CDR3 loop is CASSSDYSYEQYF. DNA of the CDR3: TGTGCCAGCAGCTCCGACTACTCCTACGAGCAGTACTTC. The rearrangement joins TRBV5-6 to TRBJ2-7, with D possibly TRBD2 on 5 matching bases. This CDR3 has 13 residues. V lost 3 bases, J lost 0 bases, and 7 bases lay in between. Germline V CDR1 and CDR2: SGHDT, YYEEEE.